This TCR beta chain originates from a study of OX40 agonist ivuxolimab in advanced cancers. There are 13 residues in the CDR3. The V gene end was trimmed by 4 bases and the J gene end by 3 bases; junction bases not matched to a gene: 4. Germline V gene sequence: CDR1 SGHRS, CDR2 YFSETQ. Using immunoSEQ multiplex PCR, the repertoire was profiled, and TCRdb retains in-frame clones only, with some absent. This sample has some 74,000 clones, with around nine tenths found just once. This clone was picked up one time. The chain employs TRBV5-1 and TRBJ2-7; 7 bases align to TRBD1. The sample here was CD4+ or CD8+ T cells sorted from blood, taken in a trial of the OX40 agonist ivuxolimab. The source of this sequence is an adult with an advanced solid tumor such as melanoma, head and neck, liver or kidney cancer. CDR3 residues: CASSPGDSYEQYF. CDR3 nucleotide sequence: TGCGCCAGCAGCCCAGGGGACAGCTACGAGCAGTACTTC.